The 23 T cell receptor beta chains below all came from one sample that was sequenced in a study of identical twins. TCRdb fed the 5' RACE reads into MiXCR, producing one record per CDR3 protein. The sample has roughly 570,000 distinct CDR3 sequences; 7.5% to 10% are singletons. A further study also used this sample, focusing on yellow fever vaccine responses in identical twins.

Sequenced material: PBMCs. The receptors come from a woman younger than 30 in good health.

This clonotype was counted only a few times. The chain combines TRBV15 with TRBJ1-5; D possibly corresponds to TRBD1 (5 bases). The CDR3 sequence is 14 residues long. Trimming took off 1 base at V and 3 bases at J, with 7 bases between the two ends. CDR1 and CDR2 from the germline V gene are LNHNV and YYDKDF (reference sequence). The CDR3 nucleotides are TGTGCCACCAGCAGAGCGGGGCTCAATCAGCCCCAGCATTTT. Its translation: CATSRAGLNQPQHF.

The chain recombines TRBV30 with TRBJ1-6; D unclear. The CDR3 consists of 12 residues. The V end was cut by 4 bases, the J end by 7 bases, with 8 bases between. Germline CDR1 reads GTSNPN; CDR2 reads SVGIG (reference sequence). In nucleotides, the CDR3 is TGTGCCTGGACGAGGATGAATTCACCCCTCCACTTT. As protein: CAWTRMNSPLHF.

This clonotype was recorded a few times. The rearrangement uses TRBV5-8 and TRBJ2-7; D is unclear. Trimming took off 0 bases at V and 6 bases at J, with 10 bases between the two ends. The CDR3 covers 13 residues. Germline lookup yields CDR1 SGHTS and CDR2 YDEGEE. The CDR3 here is CASSLGYPVEQYF. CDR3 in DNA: TGTGCCAGCAGCTTGGGGTATCCGGTCGAGCAGTACTTC. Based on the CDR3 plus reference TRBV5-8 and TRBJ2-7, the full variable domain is EAGVTQSPTHLIKTRGQQATLRCSPISGHTSVYWYQQALGLGLQFLLWYDEGEERNRGNFPPRFSGRQFPNYSSELNVNALELEDSALYLCASSLGYPVEQYFGPGTRLTVT.

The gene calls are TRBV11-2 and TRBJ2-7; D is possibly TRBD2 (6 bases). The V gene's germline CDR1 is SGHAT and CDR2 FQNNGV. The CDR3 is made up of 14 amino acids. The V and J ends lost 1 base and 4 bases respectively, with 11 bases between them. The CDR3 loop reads CASSLVKRAYEQYF. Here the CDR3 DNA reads TGTGCCAGCAGCTTAGTTAAGCGGGCGTACGAGCAGTACTTC.

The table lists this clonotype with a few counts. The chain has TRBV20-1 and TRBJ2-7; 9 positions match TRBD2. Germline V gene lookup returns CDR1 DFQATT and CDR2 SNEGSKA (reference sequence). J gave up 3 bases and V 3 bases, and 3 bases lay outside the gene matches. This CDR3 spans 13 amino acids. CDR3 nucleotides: TGCAGTGCTAGGCGGGAGGGCTTCTACGAGCAGTACTTC. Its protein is CSARREGFYEQYF.

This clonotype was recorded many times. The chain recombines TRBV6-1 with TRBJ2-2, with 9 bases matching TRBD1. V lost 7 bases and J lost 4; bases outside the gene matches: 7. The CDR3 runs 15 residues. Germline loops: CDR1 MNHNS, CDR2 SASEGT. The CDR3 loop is CASTPGQGSTGELFF. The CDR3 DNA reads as TGTGCCAGCACCCCCGGACAGGGGAGCACCGGGGAGCTGTTTTTT.

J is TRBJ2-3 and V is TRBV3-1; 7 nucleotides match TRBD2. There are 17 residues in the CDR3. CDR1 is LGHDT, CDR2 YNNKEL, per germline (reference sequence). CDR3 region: CTLSLFGGSGVTDTQYF. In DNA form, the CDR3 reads TGTACCCTCAGTTTATTCGGGGGGTCGGGAGTCACAGATACGCAGTATTTT.

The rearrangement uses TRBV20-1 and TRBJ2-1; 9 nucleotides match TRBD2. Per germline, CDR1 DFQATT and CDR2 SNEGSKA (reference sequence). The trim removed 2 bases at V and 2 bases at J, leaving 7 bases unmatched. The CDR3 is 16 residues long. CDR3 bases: TGCAGTGCTAGACGGGCGGGAGGGCCACCCTACAATGAGCAGTTCTTC. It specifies CSARRAGGPPYNEQFF.

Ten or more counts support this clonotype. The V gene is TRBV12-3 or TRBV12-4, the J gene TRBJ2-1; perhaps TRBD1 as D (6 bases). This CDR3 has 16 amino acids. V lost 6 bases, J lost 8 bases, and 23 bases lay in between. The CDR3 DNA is TGTGCCAGCAGGGTCCTAGGGCTCCACCCAGGGGATGAGCAGTTCTTC. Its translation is CASRVLGLHPGDEQFF.

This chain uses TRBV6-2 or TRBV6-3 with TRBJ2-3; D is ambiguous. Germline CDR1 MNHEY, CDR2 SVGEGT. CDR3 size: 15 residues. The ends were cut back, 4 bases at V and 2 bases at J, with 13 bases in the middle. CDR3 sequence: CASSWAPTSTDTQYF. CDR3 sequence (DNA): TGTGCCAGCAGTTGGGCTCCCACCTCCACAGATACGCAGTATTTT.

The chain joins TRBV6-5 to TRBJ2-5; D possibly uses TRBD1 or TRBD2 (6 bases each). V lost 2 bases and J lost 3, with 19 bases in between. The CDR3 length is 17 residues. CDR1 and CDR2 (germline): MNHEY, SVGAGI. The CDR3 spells CASSYDRTGGGKETQYF. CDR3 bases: TGTGCCAGCAGTTACGATCGAACCGGAGGGGGTAAAGAGACCCAGTACTTC.

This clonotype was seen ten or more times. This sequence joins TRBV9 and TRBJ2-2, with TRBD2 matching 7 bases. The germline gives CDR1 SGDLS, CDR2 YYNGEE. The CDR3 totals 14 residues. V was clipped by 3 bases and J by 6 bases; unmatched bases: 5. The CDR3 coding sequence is TGTGCCAGCAGCGAAGGAGGGAGGGCCGGGGAGCTGTTTTTT. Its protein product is CASSEGGRAGELFF.

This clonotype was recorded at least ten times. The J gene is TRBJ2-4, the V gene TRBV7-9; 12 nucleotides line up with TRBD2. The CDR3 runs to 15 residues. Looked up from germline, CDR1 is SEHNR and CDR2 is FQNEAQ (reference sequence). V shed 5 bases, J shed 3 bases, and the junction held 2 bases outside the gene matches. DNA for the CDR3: TGTGCCAGCAGCCCGGGACTAGCGGGCAAAAACATTCAGTACTTC. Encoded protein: CASSPGLAGKNIQYF.

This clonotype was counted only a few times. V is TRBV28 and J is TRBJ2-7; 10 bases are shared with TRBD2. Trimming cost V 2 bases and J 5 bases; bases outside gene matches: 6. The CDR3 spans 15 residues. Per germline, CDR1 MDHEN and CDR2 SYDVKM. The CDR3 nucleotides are TGTGCCAGCAGTTTAGTGTTCAGCGGGAGGGACGAGCAGTACTTC. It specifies CASSLVFSGRDEQYF.

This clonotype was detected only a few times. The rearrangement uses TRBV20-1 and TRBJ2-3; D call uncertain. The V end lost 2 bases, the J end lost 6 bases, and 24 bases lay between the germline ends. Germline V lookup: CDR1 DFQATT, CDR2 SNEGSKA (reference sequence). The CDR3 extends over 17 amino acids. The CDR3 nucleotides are TGCAGTGCTAGAATGCGTGTGGCCTTATCAGTACGGGATACGCAGTATTTT. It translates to CSARMRVALSVRDTQYF.

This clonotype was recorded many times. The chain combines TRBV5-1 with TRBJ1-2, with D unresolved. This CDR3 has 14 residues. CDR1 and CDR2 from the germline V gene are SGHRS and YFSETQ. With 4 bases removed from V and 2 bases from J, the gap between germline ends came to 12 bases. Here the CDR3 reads CASSPGPVNYGYTF. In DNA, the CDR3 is TGCGCCAGCAGCCCAGGACCGGTAAACTATGGCTACACCTTC.

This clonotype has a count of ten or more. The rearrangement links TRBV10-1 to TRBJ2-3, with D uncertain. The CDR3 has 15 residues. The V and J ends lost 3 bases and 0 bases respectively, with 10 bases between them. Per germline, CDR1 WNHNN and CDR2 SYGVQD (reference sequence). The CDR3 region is CASSDVGLSTDTQYF. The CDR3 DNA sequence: TGCGCCAGCAGTGACGTCGGCCTTAGCACAGATACGCAGTATTTT.

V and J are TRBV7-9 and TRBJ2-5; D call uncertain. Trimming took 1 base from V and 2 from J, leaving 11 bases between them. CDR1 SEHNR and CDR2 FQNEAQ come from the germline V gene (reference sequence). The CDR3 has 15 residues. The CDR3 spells CASSLDVLPQETQYF. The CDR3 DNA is TGTGCCAGCAGCTTAGACGTGCTACCGCAAGAGACCCAGTACTTC.

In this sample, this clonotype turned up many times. The CDR3 spells CAISGTSGGQQETQYF. DNA for the CDR3: TGTGCCATCAGTGGTACTAGCGGGGGCCAACAAGAGACCCAGTACTTC. The chain couples TRBV10-3 to TRBJ2-5; 11 bases agree with TRBD2. The CDR3 covers 16 residues. Germline-derived CDR1 and CDR2 are ENHRY and SYGVKD. Trimming at V came to 4 bases and at J to 2 bases, leaving 6 bases not matched to a gene.

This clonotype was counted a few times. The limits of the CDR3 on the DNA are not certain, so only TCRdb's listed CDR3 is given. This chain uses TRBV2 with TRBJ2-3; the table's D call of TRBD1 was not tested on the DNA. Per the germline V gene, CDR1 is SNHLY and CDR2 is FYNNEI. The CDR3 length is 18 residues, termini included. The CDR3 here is CAISPLWDRGALADTQYF.

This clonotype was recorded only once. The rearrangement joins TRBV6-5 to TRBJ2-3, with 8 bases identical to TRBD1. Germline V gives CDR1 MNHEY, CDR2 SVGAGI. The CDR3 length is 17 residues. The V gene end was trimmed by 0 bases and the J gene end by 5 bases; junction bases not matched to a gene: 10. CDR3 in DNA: TGTGCCAGCAGTTACTCGGTCGCCGGACAGGGCAGAGATACGCAGTATTTT. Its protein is CASSYSVAGQGRDTQYF.

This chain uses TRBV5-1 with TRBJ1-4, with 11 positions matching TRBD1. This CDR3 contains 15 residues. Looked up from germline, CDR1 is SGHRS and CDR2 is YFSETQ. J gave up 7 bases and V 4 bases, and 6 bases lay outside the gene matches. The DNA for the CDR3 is TGCGCCAGCAGCGAAGGGACAGGGGGGCTTGAAAAACTGTTTTTT. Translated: CASSEGTGGLEKLFF.

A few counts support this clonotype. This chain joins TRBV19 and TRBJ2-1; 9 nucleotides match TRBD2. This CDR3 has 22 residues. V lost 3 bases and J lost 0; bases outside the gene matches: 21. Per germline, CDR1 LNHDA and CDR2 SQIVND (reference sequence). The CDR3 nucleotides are TGTGCCAGTAGTATGGATAGTGGCCCGGTAGCGGGAGTACCGAGCTCCTACAATGAGCAGTTCTTC. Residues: CASSMDSGPVAGVPSSYNEQFF.